This T cell receptor (beta chain) appears in the sequencing data of a study of CD8+ T cells in alopecia areata. Sample treatment: oral pan-JAK inhibitor, 5-10 mg twice daily. Extracted RNA was reverse transcribed, and the resulting cDNA served as sequencing template. Profiled with immunoSEQ multiplex PCR; TCRdb holds only in-frame clones, not every one. Here the sample spans under 250,000 clones, more than 60% being singletons. Per germline, CDR1 GTSNPN and CDR2 SVGIG (reference sequence). Trimming took 0 bases from V and 6 from J, leaving 9 bases between them. The CDR3 has 13 amino acids. The J gene is TRBJ1-5, the V gene TRBV30, with a possible D match to TRBD1 (5 bases). The specimen was CD4+ T cells sorted from blood, collected at roughly week 45, from a patient treated with tofacitinib. The clonotype was recovered from a human donor with alopecia areata. CDR3 protein: CAWSVQESQPQHF. For the CDR3, the DNA is TGTGCCTGGAGTGTACAGGAGAGTCAGCCCCAGCATTTT. The whole variable domain, filled in from reference TRBV30 and TRBJ1-5, reads SQTIHQWPATLVQPVGSPLSLECTVEGTSNPNLYWYRQAAGRGLQLLFYSVGIGQISSEVPQNLSASRPQDRQFILSSKKLLLSDSGFYLCAWSVQESQPQHFGDGTRLSIL.